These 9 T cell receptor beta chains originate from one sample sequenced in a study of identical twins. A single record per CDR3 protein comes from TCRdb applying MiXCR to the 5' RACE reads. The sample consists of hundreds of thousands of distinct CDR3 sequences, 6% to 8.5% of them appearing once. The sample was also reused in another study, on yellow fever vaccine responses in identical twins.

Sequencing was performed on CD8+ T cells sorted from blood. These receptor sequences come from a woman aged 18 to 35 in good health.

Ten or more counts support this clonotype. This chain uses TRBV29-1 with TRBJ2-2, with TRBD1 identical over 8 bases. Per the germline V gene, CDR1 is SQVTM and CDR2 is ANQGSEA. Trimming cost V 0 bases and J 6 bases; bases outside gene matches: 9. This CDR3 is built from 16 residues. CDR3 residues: CSVEDVSQGASGELFF. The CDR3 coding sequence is TGCAGCGTTGAAGATGTGTCGCAGGGGGCATCCGGGGAGCTGTTTTTT.

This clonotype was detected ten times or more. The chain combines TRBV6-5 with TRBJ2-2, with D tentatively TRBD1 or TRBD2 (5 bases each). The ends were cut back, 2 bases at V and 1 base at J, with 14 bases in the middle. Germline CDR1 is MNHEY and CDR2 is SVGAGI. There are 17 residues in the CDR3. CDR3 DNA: TGTGCCAGCAGTTACGAGGGGCCCTCATGGAACACCGGGGAGCTGTTTTTT. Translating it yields CASSYEGPSWNTGELFF.

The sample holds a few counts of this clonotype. CDR3 DNA sequence: TGTGCCAGCAGTGATAGTGGCAATCAGCCCCAGCATTTT. Encoded protein: CASSDSGNQPQHF. J is TRBJ1-5 and V is TRBV2; D gene unclear. Trimming cost V 3 bases and J 2 bases, with 5 bases left between them. The length of the CDR3 is 13 residues. CDR1 SNHLY and CDR2 FYNNEI come from the germline V gene.

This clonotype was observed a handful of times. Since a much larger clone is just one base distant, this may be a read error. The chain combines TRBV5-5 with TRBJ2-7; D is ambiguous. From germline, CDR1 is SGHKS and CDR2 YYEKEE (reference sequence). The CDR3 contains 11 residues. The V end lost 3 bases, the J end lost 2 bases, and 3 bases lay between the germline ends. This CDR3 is CASSSAYEQYV. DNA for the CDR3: TGTGCCAGCAGCTCAGCCTACGAGCAGTACGTC.

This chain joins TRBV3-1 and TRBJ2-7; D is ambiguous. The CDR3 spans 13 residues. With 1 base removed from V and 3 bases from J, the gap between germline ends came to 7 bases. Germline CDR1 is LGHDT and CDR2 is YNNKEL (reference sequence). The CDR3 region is CASSQALDYEQYF. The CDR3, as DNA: TGTGCCAGCAGCCAAGCCCTGGACTACGAGCAGTACTTC.

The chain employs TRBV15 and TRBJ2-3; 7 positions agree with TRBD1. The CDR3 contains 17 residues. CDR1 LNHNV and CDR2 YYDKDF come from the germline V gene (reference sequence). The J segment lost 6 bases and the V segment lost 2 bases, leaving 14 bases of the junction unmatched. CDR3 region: CATSRTRQGPIGDTQYF. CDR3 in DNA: TGTGCCACCAGCAGAACACGACAGGGCCCGATTGGGGATACGCAGTATTTT.

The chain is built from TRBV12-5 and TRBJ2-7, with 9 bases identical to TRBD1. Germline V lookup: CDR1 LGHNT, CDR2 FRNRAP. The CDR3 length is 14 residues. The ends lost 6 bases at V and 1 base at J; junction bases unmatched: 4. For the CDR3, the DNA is TGTGCTAGTGGAACCGGGACAGGGTCCTACGAGCAGTACTTC. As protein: CASGTGTGSYEQYF.

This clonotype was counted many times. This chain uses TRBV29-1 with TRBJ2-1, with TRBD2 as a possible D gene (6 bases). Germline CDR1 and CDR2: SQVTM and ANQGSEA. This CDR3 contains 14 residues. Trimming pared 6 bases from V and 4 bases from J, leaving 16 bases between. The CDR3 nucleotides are TGCAGCGTGCGGCGGGACGGCAGATACAATGAGCAGTTCTTC. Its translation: CSVRRDGRYNEQFF.

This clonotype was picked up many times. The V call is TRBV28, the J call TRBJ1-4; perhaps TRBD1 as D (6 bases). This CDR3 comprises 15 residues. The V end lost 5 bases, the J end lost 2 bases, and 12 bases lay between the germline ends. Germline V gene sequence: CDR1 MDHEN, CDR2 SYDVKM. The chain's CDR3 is CASSASTGTNEKLFF. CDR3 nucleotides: TGTGCCAGCAGTGCGTCGACAGGCACTAATGAAAAACTGTTTTTT.